This T cell receptor (beta chain) was retrieved from a study of cytomegalovirus exposure and HLA in healthy donors. Study context: Membership in the Caucasian-associated ancestry cluster was found for about 84% of nearly 400 genotyped donors.

Of note for this clone: Its cognate antigen is unknown.

Overall study results and limits: Rarity characterized most TCR sequences, yet some public TCRs appeared in many donors. TCR association rates varied by HLA locus in a later analysis, with DRB1 highest and HLA-C lowest. According to a later analysis, most TCR beta chains associated with CMV appeared HLA-restricted.

CDR1 is SGHVS and CDR2 is FQNEAQ in the germline V gene. The CDR3 loop spans 15 amino acids. V lost 5 bases and J lost 5; bases outside the gene matches: 11. PCR amplification relied on 60 Vbeta primers (plus 13 Jbeta primers). Assay used: immunoSEQ multiplex PCR; TCRdb lists only in-frame clones, some missing. The data show more than 150,000 clones, around 76% seen once. The sequenced sample was PBMCs. The TCR was taken from a man aged 40-49 years in good health and CMV-seronegative. The chain uses TRBV7-8 and TRBJ1-2; 7 bases are a match to TRBD1. The CDR3 DNA sequence: TGTGCCAGCAGCCCAAACAGGGGTAAGGTGTATGGCTACACCTTC. It translates to CASSPNRGKVYGYTF.